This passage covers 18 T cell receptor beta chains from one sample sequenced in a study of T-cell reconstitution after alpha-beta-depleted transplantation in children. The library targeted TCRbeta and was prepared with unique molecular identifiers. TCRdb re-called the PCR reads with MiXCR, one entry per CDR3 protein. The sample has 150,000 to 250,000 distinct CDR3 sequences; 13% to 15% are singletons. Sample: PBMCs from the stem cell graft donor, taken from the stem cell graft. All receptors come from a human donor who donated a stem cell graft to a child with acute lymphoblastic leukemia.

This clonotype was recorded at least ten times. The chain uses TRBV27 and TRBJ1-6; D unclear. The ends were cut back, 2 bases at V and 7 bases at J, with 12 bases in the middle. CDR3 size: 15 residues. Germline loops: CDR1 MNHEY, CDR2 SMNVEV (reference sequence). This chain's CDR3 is CASSLVLGWNSPLHF. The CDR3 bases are TGTGCCAGCAGTTTAGTCCTGGGTTGGAATTCACCCCTCCACTTT.

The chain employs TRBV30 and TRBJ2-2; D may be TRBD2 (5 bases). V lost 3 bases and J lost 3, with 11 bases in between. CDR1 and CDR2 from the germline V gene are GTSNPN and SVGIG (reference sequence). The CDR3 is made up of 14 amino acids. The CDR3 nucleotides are TGTGCCTGGAGACAGCGGTATTACACCGGGGAGCTGTTTTTT. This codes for CAWRQRYYTGELFF.

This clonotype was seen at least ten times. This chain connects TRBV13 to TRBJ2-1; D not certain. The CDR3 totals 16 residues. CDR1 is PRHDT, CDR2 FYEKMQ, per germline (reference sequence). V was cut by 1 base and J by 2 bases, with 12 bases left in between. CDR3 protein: CASSLARIFTYNEQFF. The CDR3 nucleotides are TGTGCCAGCAGCTTAGCCCGCATATTCACCTACAATGAGCAGTTCTTC.

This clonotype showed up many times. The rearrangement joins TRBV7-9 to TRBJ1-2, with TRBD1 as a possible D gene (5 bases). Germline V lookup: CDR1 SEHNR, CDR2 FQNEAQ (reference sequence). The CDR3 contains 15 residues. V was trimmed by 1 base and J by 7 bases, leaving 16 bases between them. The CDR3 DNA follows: TGTGCCAGCAGCTTAGGGGTCTCAGGGAGAGCTGGCTACACCTTC. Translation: CASSLGVSGRAGYTF.

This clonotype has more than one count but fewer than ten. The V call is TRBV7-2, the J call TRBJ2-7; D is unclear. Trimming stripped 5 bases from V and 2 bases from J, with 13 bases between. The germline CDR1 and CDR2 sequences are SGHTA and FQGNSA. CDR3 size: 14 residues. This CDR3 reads CASSQDLGAYEQYF. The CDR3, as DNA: TGTGCCAGCAGCCAAGACCTAGGTGCCTACGAGCAGTACTTC.

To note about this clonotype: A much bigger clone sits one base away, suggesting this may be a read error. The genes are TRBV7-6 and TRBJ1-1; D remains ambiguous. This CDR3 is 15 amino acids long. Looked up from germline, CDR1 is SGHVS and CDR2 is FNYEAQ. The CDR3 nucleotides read TGTGCCGGCAGCCCAAATCGACTTGGGAACACTGAAGCTTTCTTT. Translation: CAGSPNRLGNTEAFF.

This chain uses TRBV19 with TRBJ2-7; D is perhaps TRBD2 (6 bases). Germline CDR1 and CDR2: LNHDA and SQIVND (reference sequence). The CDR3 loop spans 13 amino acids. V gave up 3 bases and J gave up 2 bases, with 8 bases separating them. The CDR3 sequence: CASSISGAYEQYF. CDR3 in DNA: TGTGCCAGTAGTATCTCGGGGGCCTACGAGCAGTACTTC.

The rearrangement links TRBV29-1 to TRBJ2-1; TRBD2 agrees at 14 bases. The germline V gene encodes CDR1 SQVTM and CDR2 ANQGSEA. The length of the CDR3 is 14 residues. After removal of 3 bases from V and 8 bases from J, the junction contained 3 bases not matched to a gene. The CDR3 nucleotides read TGCAGCGTTGAGCGACTAGCGGGAGGGGATGAGCAGTTCTTC. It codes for CSVERLAGGDEQFF.

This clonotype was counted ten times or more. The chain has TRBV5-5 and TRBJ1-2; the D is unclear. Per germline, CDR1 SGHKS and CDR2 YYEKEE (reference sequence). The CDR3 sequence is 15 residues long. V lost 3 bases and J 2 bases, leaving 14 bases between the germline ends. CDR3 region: CASSSQMGMNYGYTF. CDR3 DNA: TGTGCCAGCAGCTCCCAAATGGGAATGAACTATGGCTACACCTTC.

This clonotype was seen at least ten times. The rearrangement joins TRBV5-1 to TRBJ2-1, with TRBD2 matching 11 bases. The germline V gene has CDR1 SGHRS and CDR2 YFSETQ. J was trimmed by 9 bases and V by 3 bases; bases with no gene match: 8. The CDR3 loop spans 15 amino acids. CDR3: CASSSGTSGHGEQFF. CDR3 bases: TGCGCCAGCAGCTCAGGGACTAGCGGCCACGGTGAGCAGTTCTTC. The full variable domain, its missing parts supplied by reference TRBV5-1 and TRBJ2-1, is KAGVTQTPRYLIKTRGQQVTLSCSPISGHRSVSWYQQTPGQGLQFLFEYFSETQRNKGNFPGRFSGRQFSNSRSEMNVSTLELGDSALYLCASSSGTSGHGEQFFGPGTRLTVL.

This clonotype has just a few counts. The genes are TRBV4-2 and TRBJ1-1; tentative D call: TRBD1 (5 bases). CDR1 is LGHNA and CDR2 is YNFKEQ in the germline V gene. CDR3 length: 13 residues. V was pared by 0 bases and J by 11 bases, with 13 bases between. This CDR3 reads CASSQDGTGFAFF. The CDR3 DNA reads TGTGCCAGCAGCCAAGATGGGACGGGTTTCGCTTTCTTT.

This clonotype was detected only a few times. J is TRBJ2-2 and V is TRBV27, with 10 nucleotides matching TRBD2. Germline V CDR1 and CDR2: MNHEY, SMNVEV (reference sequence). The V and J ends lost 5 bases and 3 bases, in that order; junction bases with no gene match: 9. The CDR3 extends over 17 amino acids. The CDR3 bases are TGTGCCAGCAGTCTCTCACCGGGACTAGCGCACACCGGGGAGCTGTTTTTT. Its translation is CASSLSPGLAHTGELFF.

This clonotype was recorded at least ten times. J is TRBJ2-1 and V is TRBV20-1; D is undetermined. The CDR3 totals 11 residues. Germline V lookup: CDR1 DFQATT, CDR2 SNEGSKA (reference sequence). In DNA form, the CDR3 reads TGCAGCTTTAACTTAGGGAATGAGCAGTTCTTC. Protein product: CSFNLGNEQFF.

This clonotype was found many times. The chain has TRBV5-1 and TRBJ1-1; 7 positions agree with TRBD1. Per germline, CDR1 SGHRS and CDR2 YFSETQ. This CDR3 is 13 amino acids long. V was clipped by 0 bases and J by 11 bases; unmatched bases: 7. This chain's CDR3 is CASSLGQGGSAFF. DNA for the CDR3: TGCGCCAGCAGCTTGGGTCAGGGGGGAAGTGCTTTCTTT.

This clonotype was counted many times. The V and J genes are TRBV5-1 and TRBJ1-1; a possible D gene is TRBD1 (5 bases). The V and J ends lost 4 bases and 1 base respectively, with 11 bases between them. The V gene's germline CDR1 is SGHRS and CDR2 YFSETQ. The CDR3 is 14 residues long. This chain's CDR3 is CASSHDRPNTEAFF. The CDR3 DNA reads TGCGCCAGCAGCCATGACAGACCGAACACTGAAGCTTTCTTT.

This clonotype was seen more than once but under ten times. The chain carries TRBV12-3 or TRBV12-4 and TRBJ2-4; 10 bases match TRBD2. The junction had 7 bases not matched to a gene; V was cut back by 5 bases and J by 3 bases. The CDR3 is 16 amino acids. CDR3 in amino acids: CASSPKGTSVKNIQYF. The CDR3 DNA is TGTGCCAGCAGTCCGAAAGGGACTAGCGTCAAAAACATTCAGTACTTC.

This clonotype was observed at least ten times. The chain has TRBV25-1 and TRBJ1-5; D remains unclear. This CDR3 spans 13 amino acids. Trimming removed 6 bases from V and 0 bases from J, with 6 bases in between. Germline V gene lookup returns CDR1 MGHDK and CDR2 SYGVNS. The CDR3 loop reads CASRWDSNQPQHF. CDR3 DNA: TGTGCCAGCAGATGGGATAGCAATCAGCCCCAGCATTTT.

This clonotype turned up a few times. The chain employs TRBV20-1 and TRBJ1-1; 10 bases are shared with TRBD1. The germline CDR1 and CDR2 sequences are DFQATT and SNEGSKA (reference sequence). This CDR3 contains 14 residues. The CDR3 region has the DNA TGCAGCGCCTGGGCGGGACAGGGGAGGACTGAAGCTTTCTTT. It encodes CSAWAGQGRTEAFF.